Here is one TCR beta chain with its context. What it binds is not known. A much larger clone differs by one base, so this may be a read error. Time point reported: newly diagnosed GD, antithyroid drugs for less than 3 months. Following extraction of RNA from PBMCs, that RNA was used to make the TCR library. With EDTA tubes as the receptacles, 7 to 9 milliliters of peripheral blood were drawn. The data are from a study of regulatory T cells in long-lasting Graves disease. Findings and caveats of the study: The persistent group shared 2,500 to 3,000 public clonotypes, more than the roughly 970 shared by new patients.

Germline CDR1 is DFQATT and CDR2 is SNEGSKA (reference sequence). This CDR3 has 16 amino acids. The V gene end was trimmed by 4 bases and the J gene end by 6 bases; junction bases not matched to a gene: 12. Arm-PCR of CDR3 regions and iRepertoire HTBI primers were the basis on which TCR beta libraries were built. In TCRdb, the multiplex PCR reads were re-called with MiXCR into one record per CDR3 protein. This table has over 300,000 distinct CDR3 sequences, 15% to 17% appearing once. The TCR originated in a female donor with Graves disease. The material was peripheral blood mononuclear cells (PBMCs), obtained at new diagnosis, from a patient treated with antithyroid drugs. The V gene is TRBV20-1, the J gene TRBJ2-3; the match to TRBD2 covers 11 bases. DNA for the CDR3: TGCAGTGCTAAGGGACTAGCGGAGGGGCAAGTTGATACGCAGTATTTT. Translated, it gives CSAKGLAEGQVDTQYF.